This T cell receptor (beta chain) comes out of a study of cytomegalovirus exposure and HLA in healthy donors (dated by TCRdb to 2017 to 2019). With respect to the entire study: An earlier analysis of some 600 of the donors reported approximately 280 Gb of sequence data and 117 million unique TCR beta sequences obtained from roughly 180 million T cells. About 280 gigabases of sequencing data and 75 million to 85 million unique TCR sequences made up an early release that covered nearly 650 HLA-typed donors. Among the roughly 400 genotyped donors, around 79% belonged to the genetic ancestry cluster associated with self-reported Caucasian donors. The aim of the study was to test whether cataloging public T cell receptors could identify signatures of past pathogen exposure. Using immunosequencing, the study profiled T cell repertoires from 666 subjects and related those repertoires to cytomegalovirus serostatus. Besides the first cohort of under 700 subjects, a separate validation cohort made up of over 100 different subjects was used. To predict cytomegalovirus infection status, the study combined high-throughput TCR immunosequencing, statistical association of individual TCRs with disease status, and machine learning. A later analysis re-analyzed previously published TCR beta repertoires from 666 donors and added high-resolution HLA genotyping to study TCR occurrence patterns. Rather than drawing on any new phenotypic data, the later analysis identified candidate immune exposures from TCR beta sequences and the way those sequences occurred across donors. An earlier analysis of some 600 of the donors applied high-throughput TCR beta sequencing to assess whether each TCR beta V gene segment acted as functional or pseudogenic. Donor age, sex, ethnicity and CMV serostatus were collected together with the repertoire data. Genome-wide SNP genotypes for about 65% of the 666 donors were used in a later genetic analysis, which treated that subset as a discovery cohort. All discovery cohort repertoires had been generated using a single sequencing platform. Both class I and class II loci were covered by HLA typing, at four-digit resolution. Typing coverage differed by locus: A, B, C, DRB1 and DQB1 were typed in about 629-640 donors, DQA1 in around 500, DPA1 in approximately 610, and DPB1 in approximately 450. Four to six DR-DQ haplotypes were handled as single units for association and clustering, since linkage in the cohort was strong. Across 300 to 400 genotyped donors of the cohort, an average of about 240,000 unique TCR beta nucleotide sequences per donor were sequenced, and roughly a sixth of those sequences were non-productive. Points the paper makes about the study in general: When HLA alleles, especially DR and DQ, strongly co-occurred, TCR associations were difficult to assign to individual alleles. CMV serostatus was the only immune exposure information available for the cohort. Several of the top co-occurrence clusters appeared to be linked to parvovirus B19, influenza, CMV and Epstein-Barr virus, according to a later analysis. Most TCR sequences were seen in very few donors, while some public TCRs were found in many individuals. The presence/absence analyses assumed that sequencing depth was roughly uniform across donors, and that assumption may not be true. In a later analysis, HLA-associated TCR beta chains were found to be more clonally expanded and to have lower generation probabilities than equally common non-associated chains. According to a later genetic analysis, donors in an Asian-associated ancestry cluster had fewer N-insertions in productive TCRs than the approximately 630-donor mean. It was suggested by the authors that the approach could potentially be generalized to other disease states and immunological phenotypes. In the study, around 160 TCR beta chains were listed as associated with cytomegalovirus. A group of highly shared sequence variants was considered likely to be a technical artifact of the sequencing pipeline. At a false discovery rate of 0.05, a later analysis linked under 20,000 TCR beta sequences to specific HLA alleles. In a later analysis, most CMV-associated TCR beta chains were found to appear HLA-restricted, with HLA associations seemingly driven largely by CMV exposure. Correlated functional status among segregating V segments might be attributable to linkage disequilibrium, but an unknown experimental factor could not be ruled out. In a later genetic analysis, a missense DCLRE1C variant was associated with V-gene and J-gene trimming of TCR beta chains, and the association was replicated in an independent cohort. The earlier analysis of a few hundred of the donors excluded over 15 rarely observed V segments, including chromosome 9 orphons, because counts were too low. In this cohort, only TCR beta chains were sequenced, and detectable features were limited by the absence of alpha or paired-chain data. A further reported finding was that TCR beta sequences accurately predicted the HLA-A and HLA-B alleles for most subjects in the first cohort. According to a later analysis, TCR association rates differed among HLA loci, with DRB1 alleles showing the most associated TCRs and HLA-C alleles showing the fewest. In both the original and validation cohorts, the classifier was reported to diagnose cytomegalovirus status with high specificity and sensitivity. In an earlier analysis of some 500 of the donors, most TCR beta V segments were observed in productive rearrangements about 87% or about 30% of the time, broadly matching IMGT annotations. Some IMGT-functional V segments, including TRBV6-2 and TRBV6-3, could not be distinguished by the 87-base-pair reads and were therefore excluded. Because HLA typing was unavailable for some donors at each locus, only the typed subset was used in association tests. In vitro tests confirmed that a few of the cytomegalovirus-associated TCR beta chains recognize cytomegalovirus antigens.

Remarks on this clone: Its cognate antigen has yet to be identified. Base-call qualities are not available, and no considerably larger clone is one nucleotide away.

V sheds 1 base and J sheds 3 bases, leaving 11 bases between their ends. The CDR3 covers 15 residues, taking in both the cysteine and the phenylalanine. Of the read, only the CDR3 DNA is kept; its 45 bases are in frame from base 1. CDR1 and CDR2 (SGDLS, YYNGEE) derive from the germline V gene. Libraries were made using the immunoSEQ multiplex PCR assay. The multiplex PCR relied on a mix of 60 forward primers for TCR Vbeta segments and 13 reverse primers for TCR Jbeta segments. The CDR3 region of rearranged TCR beta genes was amplified from genomic DNA with a multiplex PCR assay. The amplified TCR beta libraries were sequenced on the Illumina HiSeq System as 87-base-pair reads. Processing in the source paper ran as follows. Across the 666 repertoires, a later analysis counted tens of millions of unique TCR beta chains, roughly 11 million of which were shared by at least two donors. Raw reads were error-corrected and collapsed into unique sequences by a nearest-neighbor algorithm in which closely related sequences were merged to remove PCR and sequencing errors. V, D and J gene segments were assigned by aligning CDR3 sequences to IMGT reference sequences. For a sequence to be retained, a match of at least six nucleotides was required to both a V gene segment and a J gene segment. Rearrangements were called productive when the CDR3 lacked stop codons and stayed in frame with V and J; all others were non-productive. Following IMGT convention, CDR3 was defined as the stretch from the second conserved V-encoded cysteine to the conserved J-encoded phenylalanine. The earlier analysis of roughly 590 of the donors excluded any sequence lacking an unambiguous match to a single V gene segment. An earlier analysis of almost 600 of the donors classified V segments as functional when productive rearrangements were above 56.7% and as segregating when the standard deviation between donors was above 5%. A statistical classification framework was built to diagnose cytomegalovirus status from the catalog of TCR beta chain sequences. In a later analysis, TCR nucleotide sequences were compared against IMGT/GENE-DB human TR gene sequences so that V and J genes could be assigned. The TCRdist pipeline was used in a later analysis to assign CDR3 sequences and most-parsimonious VDJ recombination scenarios. A later analysis defined each TCR beta chain by its CDR3 amino acid sequence plus V-gene family, and excluded reads lacking a unique V-gene family. To address suspected cross-contamination and a sequencing artifact, a later analysis removed roughly 640 highly shared, low-generation-probability nucleotide sequences. For each public chain, a later analysis derived a clonal expansion index from normalized ranks of inferred template counts within each repertoire. In a later analysis, generation probabilities were computed with a VDJ recombination model fitted to out-of-frame rearrangements, and the resulting probabilities were checked against IGoR. In a later analysis, TCR-TCR, TCR-HLA and TCR-CMV co-occurrence was scored with hypergeometric tests, and a repertoire-size bias correction was applied to TCR pairs. To estimate false discovery rates, a later analysis permuted the HLA or CMV assignments 20 times. In a later analysis, co-occurring TCRs were grouped using DBSCAN, with TCRdist sequence similarity added in when clustering inside HLA-allele-positive subsets. Repertoires with fewer than 30,000 or more than 120,000 public chains were left out of co-occurrence clustering, as were four to six repertoires with anomalous nucleotide sharing. Not all clones reach the TCRdb copy of this immuneACCESS table, which keeps in-frame sequences only. Checked studies attribute under half of the gap to unresolved V genes and leave the rest unexplained. The V and J calls and the clone size are those of that table, but D and trimming were determined from the DNA. Here the sample has around 100,000 clones; about four fifths occur a single time. The top ten hold 5.6% of the sample.

The cohort was made up of under 800 healthy bone marrow donors. At the time of sampling, all cohort members were nominally healthy, though unrecorded immune exposures were likely present. The donor tested CMV seropositive and was one of the 289 seropositive cohort members. A peripheral blood sample was collected from each donor, and TCR beta sequencing was performed on peripheral blood mononuclear cells. The Qiagen DNeasy Blood Extraction Kit was used to extract genomic DNA from the blood cell samples. The rearrangement joined TRBV9 to TRBJ2-1; TRBD2 is possibly the D segment (5 matching bases). The sequenced sample was PBMCs. This clonotype was sampled from a woman aged 18 to 35 in good health and CMV-seropositive. The DNA reads TGTGCCAGCAGCGTACTAGGAGGTATCTACAATGAGCAGTTCTTC. It translates to CASSVLGGIYNEQFF.